This T cell receptor (beta chain) stems from a study of blood T cells in healthy people across ages. Sample-barcoded 5' priming and a J-beta primer mix drove a second PCR of 7 to 11 cycles. TCRdb itself ran the 5' RACE reads through MiXCR, one entry per CDR3 protein. The repertoire includes roughly 1,000,000 distinct CDR3 sequences, 20% to 25% of them detected once, and 0.75% sits in the top ten. There are 13 residues in the CDR3. From germline, CDR1 is MNHEY and CDR2 SMNVEV (reference sequence). V trimming: 2 bases; J trimming: 10 bases; junction bases outside the gene matches: 5. This clonotype turned up a few times. These data are also associated with another study on T cells of mothers and their children. That study adds: Samples came from a few healthy Caucasian mothers and their six children. Each mother yielded more than 8 million TCR beta CDR3 reads. Each child yielded a few million reads.

The sequence was obtained from a girl aged 2-10 years in good health. Sequences were obtained from blood. This chain connects TRBV27 to TRBJ1-1, with 9 nucleotides matching TRBD1. The CDR3, as DNA: TGTGCCAGCAGTTTAGGGACAGGGACTCGAGCTTTCTTT. Its translation: CASSLGTGTRAFF.